What follows are 9 T cell receptor beta chains derived from one specimen sequenced in a study of PD-1 blockade in classical Hodgkin lymphoma. Patients all relapsed after autologous stem cell transplantation, and there was variation in brentuximab vedotin exposure. Assay: immunoSEQ multiplex PCR; the TCRdb copy retains only in-frame clones and omits some. Of about 86,000 clones listed, roughly nine tenths were seen once; the top ten hold 9.5% to 12%. Sequenced here: peripheral blood mononuclear cells (PBMCs), sampled before the second cycle of nivolumab. These receptors all come from a human donor with classical Hodgkin lymphoma.

The chain has TRBV28 and TRBJ1-2; the match to TRBD1 covers 8 bases. The CDR3 consists of 14 residues. In germline, CDR1 is MDHEN, CDR2 SYDVKM. After removal of 6 bases from V and 5 bases from J, the junction contained 8 bases not matched to a gene. The CDR3 is CASSKQGGPYGYTF. DNA for the CDR3: TGTGCCAGCAGCAAACAGGGGGGTCCTTATGGCTACACCTTC.

V gene TRBV7-9 combines with J gene TRBJ2-1, with D unclear. The CDR3 is 12 residues long. In germline, CDR1 is SEHNR, CDR2 FQNEAQ (reference sequence). V was shortened by 6 bases and J by 4 bases, with 7 bases between the two germline ends. CDR3 loop: CASRNLYNEQFF. In DNA, the CDR3 is TGTGCCAGCAGAAATCTATACAATGAGCAGTTCTTC.

This sequence joins TRBV14 and TRBJ2-5; 11 nucleotides match TRBD2. CDR1 is SGHDN, CDR2 FVKESK, per germline. This CDR3 has 17 amino acids. The V and J ends lost 0 bases and 5 bases, in that order; junction bases with no gene match: 8. CDR3 in amino acids: CASSQETRLAGWETQYF. The CDR3 DNA follows: TGTGCCAGCAGCCAAGAAACGCGACTAGCGGGGTGGGAGACCCAGTACTTC.

This chain links TRBV7-3 with TRBJ2-1, with a tentative D call TRBD2 (5 bases). Trimming removed 5 bases from V and 0 bases from J, with 14 bases in between. Germline V gives CDR1 SGHTA, CDR2 FQGTGA. The length of the CDR3 is 16 residues. The CDR3 region has the DNA TGTGCCAGCAGCCCCGGAGGTGGAAGCTCCTACAATGAGCAGTTCTTC. Amino acid sequence: CASSPGGGSSYNEQFF.

This chain uses TRBV5-1 with TRBJ1-6; 7 bases agree with TRBD1. The CDR3 extends over 15 amino acids. The germline V gene has CDR1 SGHRS and CDR2 YFSETQ. V lost 4 bases to trimming and J lost 7 bases; unmatched junction nucleotides: 8. CDR3 loop: CASSRGGRENSPLHF. The CDR3 DNA follows: TGCGCCAGCAGCCGAGGGGGCCGTGAGAATTCACCCCTCCACTTT.

This chain links TRBV5-8 with TRBJ2-7, with 9 bases lining up with TRBD1. The CDR3 is 15 residues long. Germline values: CDR1 SGHTS, CDR2 YDEGEE. After removal of 2 bases from V and 3 bases from J, the junction contained 6 bases not matched to a gene. The CDR3 is CASSFFWDRVYEQYF. CDR3 DNA sequence: TGTGCCAGCAGCTTTTTTTGGGACAGGGTCTACGAGCAGTACTTC.

This chain joins TRBV7-3 and TRBJ2-1, with unresolved D. Germline V lookup: CDR1 SGHTA, CDR2 FQGTGA. The CDR3 sequence is 14 residues long. V was shortened by 5 bases and J by 0 bases, with 8 bases between the two germline ends. For the CDR3, the DNA is TGTGCCAGCAGCCCGCAAGGCTCCTACAATGAGCAGTTCTTC. Translating it yields CASSPQGSYNEQFF.

CDR3: CASSVAGSNQPQHF. The CDR3 DNA sequence: TGTGCCAGCAGCGTGGCAGGGAGCAATCAGCCCCAGCATTTT. The chain carries TRBV9 and TRBJ1-5, with D perhaps TRBD1 (5 bases). The V gene's germline CDR1 is SGDLS and CDR2 YYNGEE. The CDR3 is 14 residues long. The V gene lost 2 bases and the J gene lost 1 base, with 7 bases spanning the gap.

V usage is TRBV7-9 and J usage is TRBJ2-2; perhaps D is TRBD1 or TRBD2 (6 bases each). The CDR3 consists of 16 residues. The V and J ends lost 0 bases and 2 bases respectively, with 10 bases between them. Germline assignment: CDR1 SEHNR and CDR2 FQNEAQ (reference sequence). The CDR3 sequence is CASSLAGGLNTGELFF. The CDR3 DNA is TGTGCCAGCAGCTTAGCAGGGGGACTTAACACCGGGGAGCTGTTTTTT.